A selection of T cell receptor beta chains follows, all from one sample in a study of T cells after yellow fever vaccination. TCRdb recomputed calls from the 5' RACE reads with MiXCR, one row per CDR3 protein. Among 300,000 to 400,000 distinct CDR3 sequences listed, roughly 8.7% were seen once. The starting material was PBMCs, obtained on the day of the first yellow fever vaccination. These receptors were obtained from a man aged 18 to 29 who received the YFV17D yellow fever vaccine. Both conserved end residues are part of each CDR3. A D gene is named only where the DNA matches it firmly. For some rows the clone size is stated as once, few or many, or as a class when expanded; others skip it.

TRBJ1-5,TRBV19,-,few,CASSGQVGQPQHF,TGTGCCAGTAGCGGGCAGGTTGGACAGCCCCAGCATTTT
TRBJ1-1,TRBV5-5,-,-,CASSHTRNTEAFF,TGTGCCAGCAGTCACACAAGAAACACTGAAGCTTTCTTT
TRBJ1-1,TRBV6-2/TRBV6-3,TRBD1,once,CASTPTGREAFF,TGTGCCAGCACCCCGACAGGGCGTGAAGCTTTCTTT
TRBJ1-6,TRBV4-1,TRBD1,few,CASSPRQGGLYNSPLHF,TGCGCCAGCAGCCCCCGACAGGGAGGGTTGTATAATTCACCCCTCCACTTT
TRBJ1-2,TRBV7-2,-,many,CASSSAPYGYTF,TGTGCCAGCAGCTCTGCCCCTTATGGCTACACCTTC
TRBJ1-5,TRBV15,-,-,CATSRDMGDIQPQHF,TGTGCCACCAGCAGAGATATGGGGGATATTCAGCCCCAGCATTTT
TRBJ1-6,TRBV12-3/TRBV12-4,-,-,CVSSLEAIANSPLHF,TGTGTCAGCAGTTTGGAAGCGATCGCTAATTCACCCCTCCACTTT
TRBJ1-6,TRBV12-3/TRBV12-4,-,few,CASSVTGVSPLHF,TGTGCCAGCAGTGTGACAGGTGTTTCACCCCTCCACTTT
TRBJ1-3,TRBV5-1,-,-,CASKPQGSGNTIYF,TGCGCCAGCAAACCACAGGGATCTGGAAACACCATATATTTT
TRBJ1-5,TRBV6-2/TRBV6-3,TRBD1,-,CASGWTGGWPQHF,TGTGCCAGCGGATGGACAGGGGGTTGGCCCCAGCATTTT
TRBJ1-2,TRBV12-3/TRBV12-4,-,-,CASSHTALTDGYTF,TGTGCCAGCAGTCATACCGCACTGACAGACGGCTACACCTTC
TRBJ1-1,TRBV6-1,-,few,CASLSPRNTEAFF,TGTGCCAGCCTCTCACCCAGGAACACTGAAGCTTTCTTT
TRBJ1-3,TRBV14,-,few,CASSHTGNTIYF,TGTGCCAGCAGCCATACTGGAAACACCATATATTTT
TRBJ2-1,TRBV3-1,-,few,CASSQAGWAGGNEQFF,TGTGCCAGCAGCCAAGCGGGTTGGGCGGGCGGCAATGAGCAGTTCTTC
TRBJ2-1,TRBV4-2,TRBD1,-,CASSQGTGAGEQFF,TGTGCCAGCAGCCAAGGGACAGGCGCAGGGGAGCAGTTCTTC
TRBJ1-2,TRBV7-2,TRBD1,few,CASSAPPGTGDRYGYTF,TGTGCCAGCAGCGCCCCCCCGGGGACAGGGGACCGTTATGGCTACACCTTC
TRBJ2-7,TRBV7-6,-,few,CASSPSANPREQYF,TGTGCCAGCAGCCCCTCGGCTAACCCCCGGGAGCAGTACTTC
TRBJ2-3,TRBV9,-,-,CASSVMGSTDTQYF,TGTGCCAGCAGCGTAATGGGTAGCACAGATACGCAGTATTTT
TRBJ2-7,TRBV5-5,-,many,CASSLVFITYEQYF,TGTGCCAGCAGCTTGGTTTTCATTACCTACGAGCAGTACTTC
TRBJ1-1,TRBV20-1,-,many,CSARTVMNTEAFF,TGCAGTGCCCGGACAGTCATGAACACTGAAGCTTTCTTT
TRBJ2-5,TRBV10-3,-,-,CAISESNNQETQYF,TGTGCCATCAGTGAGTCGAACAATCAAGAGACCCAGTACTTC
TRBJ2-1,TRBV6-1,-,many,CASSPQGNEQFF,TGTGCCAGCAGTCCGCAGGGTAATGAGCAGTTCTTC
TRBJ1-6,TRBV12-3/TRBV12-4,-,few,CASSLRTGSPLHF,TGTGCCAGCAGTTTGCGGACCGGTTCACCCCTCCACTTT
TRBJ2-1,TRBV20-1,TRBD2,-,CSASGRAHGNEQFF,TGCAGTGCTAGCGGGAGGGCCCACGGCAATGAGCAGTTCTTC
TRBJ2-3,TRBV5-1,-,few,CASSSPDSRTDTQYF,TGCGCCAGCAGCTCTCCGGACAGCCGCACAGATACGCAGTATTTT
TRBJ1-3,TRBV6-1,-,-,CASSVTPVANTIYF,TGTGCCAGCAGTGTGACTCCCGTGGCAAACACCATATATTTT
TRBJ2-5,TRBV4-3,TRBD2,few,CASSDSGGAMETQYF,TGCGCCAGCAGCGATAGCGGGGGGGCCATGGAGACCCAGTACTTC
TRBJ1-3,TRBV5-5,-,-,CASEGTIPGNTIYF,TGTGCCAGCGAAGGGACAATCCCTGGAAACACCATATATTTT
TRBJ2-1,TRBV14,-,many,CASSQSGPNEQFF,TGTGCCAGCAGCCAAAGTGGACCCAATGAGCAGTTCTTC
TRBJ2-7,TRBV2,TRBD1,-,CASSEDRDEQYF,TGTGCCAGCAGTGAGGACAGGGACGAGCAGTACTTC
TRBJ2-2,TRBV7-9,-,many,CASSLFSGGGTGELFF,TGTGCCAGCAGCTTATTCAGCGGAGGGGGCACCGGGGAGCTGTTTTTT
TRBJ1-4,TRBV5-1,-,few,CASRGSWATNEKLFF,TGCGCCAGCAGAGGTTCGTGGGCAACTAATGAAAAACTGTTTTTT
TRBJ1-2,TRBV29-1,-,-,CSVETEGGGYTF,TGCAGCGTCGAGACCGAGGGGGGGGGCTACACCTTC
TRBJ2-7,TRBV9,TRBD1,-,CASSGRDSPNYEQYF,TGTGCCAGCAGCGGCCGGGACAGCCCTAACTACGAGCAGTACTTC
TRBJ2-2,TRBV4-3,-,many,CASSQEWSGTGELFF,TGCGCCAGCAGCCAAGAATGGTCGGGGACCGGGGAGCTGTTTTTT
TRBJ2-6,TRBV6-2/TRBV6-3,-,-,CASITGGSGANVLTF,TGTGCCAGCATCACCGGGGGCTCTGGGGCCAACGTCCTGACTTTC